What follows are 21 T cell receptor beta chains derived from one specimen sequenced in a study of T-cell reconstitution after alpha-beta-depleted transplantation in children. Unique molecular identifiers were incorporated when the TCRbeta library was constructed. TCRdb called the PCR reads again in MiXCR, with one record for every CDR3 protein. The table lists about 400,000 distinct CDR3 sequences, 20% of them singletons. The sample was PBMCs from the stem cell graft donor, taken from the stem cell graft. Source of these receptors: a human donor who donated a stem cell graft to a child with acute myeloid leukemia.

This clonotype has a handful of counts. V usage is TRBV6-5 and J usage is TRBJ2-2; 10 nucleotides align to TRBD1. The V and J ends lost 2 bases and 6 bases, in that order; junction bases with no gene match: 9. The CDR3 covers 17 residues. CDR1 and CDR2 (germline): MNHEY, SVGAGI. The CDR3 region is CASSYTPGQGRAGELFF. CDR3 nucleotides: TGTGCCAGCAGTTACACGCCGGGACAGGGGAGGGCCGGGGAGCTGTTTTTT.

This clonotype was counted many times. The gene calls are TRBV20-1 and TRBJ2-1; 9 bases agree with TRBD2. V trimming: 6 bases; J trimming: 11 bases; junction bases outside the gene matches: 17. This CDR3 spans 15 amino acids. Germline CDR1 reads DFQATT; CDR2 reads SNEGSKA (reference sequence). CDR3 in amino acids: CSAPGGASGVQKQFF. The CDR3 DNA sequence: TGCAGTGCCCCGGGTGGGGCTAGCGGGGTTCAGAAGCAGTTCTTC.

The chain uses TRBV12-3 or TRBV12-4 and TRBJ2-1; possible D gene TRBD1, 6 bases. The CDR3 contains 21 residues. Trimming removed 0 bases at V and 6 bases at J, with 30 bases between. In DNA form, the CDR3 reads TGTGCCAGCAGTTTAGCGCTACGCCTCCACCGAACAGGGTTTACGGTCAATGAGCAGTTCTTC. The encoded protein is CASSLALRLHRTGFTVNEQFF.

The chain has TRBV12-3 or TRBV12-4 and TRBJ2-7, with D hard to call. V shed 6 bases and J shed 7 bases, with 16 bases lying between them. The CDR3 sequence is 13 residues long. This CDR3 reads CASRPGQKEEQYF. Here the CDR3 DNA reads TGTGCCAGCAGGCCGGGCCAGAAGGAAGAGCAGTACTTC.

This clonotype appeared many times. This chain links TRBV7-9 with TRBJ2-5, with D perhaps TRBD1 or TRBD2 (5 bases each). Germline lookup yields CDR1 SEHNR and CDR2 FQNEAQ (reference sequence). The CDR3 is 15 residues long. The V gene lost 2 bases and the J gene lost 2 bases, with 12 bases spanning the gap. The CDR3 region is CASSLKGSGQETQYF. The CDR3 coding sequence is TGTGCCAGCAGCTTAAAGGGGAGTGGTCAAGAGACCCAGTACTTC.

This sequence joins TRBV20-1 and TRBJ2-2; possibly TRBD2 for D (6 bases). The germline CDR1 and CDR2 sequences are DFQATT and SNEGSKA (reference sequence). This CDR3 contains 13 residues. The V end lost 0 bases, the J end lost 5 bases, and 7 bases lay between the germline ends. CDR3 nucleotides: TGCAGTGCTAGAGATCTAGCGACCGGGGAGCTGTTTTTT. This codes for CSARDLATGELFF.

The rearrangement uses TRBV25-1 and TRBJ2-1; possibly TRBD2 for D (6 bases). V was pared by 1 base and J by 2 bases, with 12 bases between. Germline values: CDR1 MGHDK, CDR2 SYGVNS. The CDR3 contains 16 residues. The CDR3 nucleotides are TGTGCCAGCAGTGAATCCGGGAGCCCTACCTACAATGAGCAGTTCTTC. It is translated as CASSESGSPTYNEQFF.

This clonotype was seen a handful of times. The chain joins TRBV5-1 to TRBJ2-1, with no clear D. Looked up from germline, CDR1 is SGHRS and CDR2 is YFSETQ. The CDR3 is 14 residues long. V gave up 4 bases and J gave up 4 bases, with 12 bases separating them. The CDR3 DNA reads TGCGCCAGCAGCCAAGGTGGTGCATACAATGAGCAGTTCTTC. Encoded protein: CASSQGGAYNEQFF.

The chain recombines TRBV27 with TRBJ1-6; a possible D gene is TRBD1 (5 bases). The V end was cut by 2 bases, the J end by 8 bases, with 13 bases between. CDR3 length: 15 residues. Looked up from germline, CDR1 is MNHEY and CDR2 is SMNVEV (reference sequence). The CDR3 DNA is TGTGCCAGCAGTTTAGGGGGGATGAGGTATTCACCCCTCCACTTT. Encoded protein: CASSLGGMRYSPLHF.

In this sample, this clonotype turned up a few times. J is TRBJ2-7 and V is TRBV20-1, with D possibly being TRBD1 or TRBD2 (5 bases each). The CDR3 loop spans 15 amino acids. The V gene's germline CDR1 is DFQATT and CDR2 SNEGSKA (reference sequence). V was cut by 0 bases and J by 2 bases, with 14 bases left in between. CDR3 region: CSARDGAGTTYEQYF. CDR3 sequence (DNA): TGCAGTGCTAGAGATGGCGCAGGGACGACCTACGAGCAGTACTTC.

V gene TRBV29-1 combines with J gene TRBJ1-2; D might be TRBD1 (5 bases). CDR1 is SQVTM, CDR2 ANQGSEA, per germline. This CDR3 region has 12 residues. V lost 4 bases and J lost 8, with 14 bases in between. The CDR3 DNA follows: TGCAGCGTTGGCTCGGCAGGGAAAGGCTACACCTTC. It is translated as CSVGSAGKGYTF.

This clonotype occurred many times. V usage is TRBV20-1 and J usage is TRBJ1-6; D is perhaps TRBD1 (6 bases). V lost 5 bases to trimming and J lost 7 bases, with 15 bases between them. This CDR3 contains 14 residues. CDR1 and CDR2 from the germline V gene are DFQATT and SNEGSKA (reference sequence). The CDR3 coding sequence is TGCAGTGCTGTTACCGGGACAAGGAATTCACCCCTCCACTTT. Encoded protein: CSAVTGTRNSPLHF.

This clonotype was picked up many times. The chain joins TRBV12-3 or TRBV12-4 to TRBJ2-2, with D possibly called TRBD1 or TRBD2 (5 bases each). This CDR3 has 12 residues. V was clipped by 6 bases and J by 9 bases, with 11 bases between them. Here the CDR3 reads CASSKGTRELFF. The CDR3 DNA sequence: TGTGCCAGCAGCAAGGGGACCCGGGAGCTGTTTTTT.

The chain joins TRBV4-2 to TRBJ2-1; D may correspond to TRBD1 or TRBD2 (6 bases each). Trimming stripped 3 bases from V and 6 bases from J, with 18 bases between. The CDR3 has 16 amino acids. Per germline, CDR1 LGHNA and CDR2 YNFKEQ. CDR3 DNA sequence: TGTGCCAGCAGCCATCCTAGGGGGGATAGGGGCAATGAGCAGTTCTTC. This translates into CASSHPRGDRGNEQFF.

The rearrangement joins TRBV7-8 to TRBJ2-1, with 7 bases fitting TRBD1. The germline V gene has CDR1 SGHVS and CDR2 FQNEAQ. CDR3 length equals 15 residues. V was pared by 6 bases and J by 3 bases, with 8 bases of the junction left unmatched. This CDR3 is CASRLRQGGYNEQFF. Written as DNA, the CDR3 is TGTGCCAGCAGATTAAGACAGGGTGGCTACAATGAGCAGTTCTTC.

The chain employs TRBV12-5 and TRBJ2-3; no clear D. The germline CDR1 and CDR2 sequences are LGHNT and FRNRAP. The CDR3 extends over 16 amino acids. V was clipped by 0 bases and J by 0 bases, with 10 bases between them. CDR3 amino acids: CASGLVRSISTDTQYF. The CDR3 DNA is TGTGCTAGTGGTTTGGTCAGGTCCATTAGCACAGATACGCAGTATTTT.

The chain links TRBV27 to TRBJ2-7; D remains unclear. From germline, CDR1 is MNHEY and CDR2 SMNVEV (reference sequence). The CDR3 is 13 residues long. V dropped 5 bases and J dropped 2 bases, with 10 bases sitting between them. The CDR3 reads CASSNGFPYEQYF. The CDR3 bases are TGTGCCAGCAGTAACGGTTTTCCCTACGAGCAGTACTTC.

This rearrangement joins TRBV28 to TRBJ1-1; 10 positions agree with TRBD1. The CDR3 contains 13 residues. The V gene end was trimmed by 6 bases and the J gene end by 11 bases; junction bases not matched to a gene: 9. CDR1 MDHEN and CDR2 SYDVKM come from the germline V gene. Written as DNA, the CDR3 is TGTGCCAGCAGCCAGACAGGGGGCGGAGGGGCTTTCTTT. This sequence encodes CASSQTGGGGAFF.

This chain uses TRBV28 with TRBJ2-6, with 10 nucleotides matching TRBD2. Trimming at V came to 11 bases and at J to 4 bases, leaving 11 bases not matched to a gene. This CDR3 has 16 amino acids. The germline V gene encodes CDR1 MDHEN and CDR2 SYDVKM. The CDR3 loop reads CASAGGGRLGANVLTF. CDR3 DNA sequence: TGTGCCTCAGCGGGAGGGGGTCGGTTGGGGGCCAACGTCCTGACTTTC.

The CDR3 bases are TGCGCCAGCAGCTTGGTTAAGGGCCTAATGAACACTGAAGCTTTCTTT. This codes for CASSLVKGLMNTEAFF. The chain combines TRBV5-1 with TRBJ1-1; D gene ambiguous. The CDR3 is 16 residues long. V lost 0 bases, J lost 0 bases, and 12 bases lay in between. Looked up from germline, CDR1 is SGHRS and CDR2 is YFSETQ.

This clonotype was seen ten or more times. The chain has TRBV5-1 and TRBJ2-3; D is unclear. Germline V CDR1 and CDR2: SGHRS, YFSETQ. Deletions cut 5 bases from V and 2 bases from J, with 12 bases between. The CDR3 contains 14 residues. CDR3 nucleotide sequence: TGCGCCAGCAGTACACCCGGGTCCACAGATACGCAGTATTTT. This translates into CASSTPGSTDTQYF.